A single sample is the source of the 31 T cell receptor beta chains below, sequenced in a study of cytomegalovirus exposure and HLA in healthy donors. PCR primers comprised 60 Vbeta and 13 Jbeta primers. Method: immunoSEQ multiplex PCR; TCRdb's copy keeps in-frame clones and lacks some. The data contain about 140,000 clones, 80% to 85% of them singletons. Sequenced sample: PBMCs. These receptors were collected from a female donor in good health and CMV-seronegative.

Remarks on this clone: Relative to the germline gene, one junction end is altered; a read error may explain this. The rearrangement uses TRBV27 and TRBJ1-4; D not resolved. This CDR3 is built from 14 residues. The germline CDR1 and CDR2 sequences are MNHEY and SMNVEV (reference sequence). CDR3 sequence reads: CASSLWATNEKLFF. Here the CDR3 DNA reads TGTGCCAGCAGTTTATGGGCAACCAATGAAAAACTGTTTTTT.

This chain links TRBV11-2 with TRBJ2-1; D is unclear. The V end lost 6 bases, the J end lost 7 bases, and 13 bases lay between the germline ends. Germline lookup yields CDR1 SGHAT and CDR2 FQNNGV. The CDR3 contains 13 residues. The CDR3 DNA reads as TGTGCCAGCAGGCACGAATACAAGAATGAGCAGTTCTTC. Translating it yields CASRHEYKNEQFF.

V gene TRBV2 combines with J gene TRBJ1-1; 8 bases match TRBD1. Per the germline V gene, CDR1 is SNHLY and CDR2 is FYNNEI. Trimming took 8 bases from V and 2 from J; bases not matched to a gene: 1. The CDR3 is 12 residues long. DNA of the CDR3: TGTGCCAGCGGACAGGGAAACACTGAAGCTTTCTTT. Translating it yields CASGQGNTEAFF.

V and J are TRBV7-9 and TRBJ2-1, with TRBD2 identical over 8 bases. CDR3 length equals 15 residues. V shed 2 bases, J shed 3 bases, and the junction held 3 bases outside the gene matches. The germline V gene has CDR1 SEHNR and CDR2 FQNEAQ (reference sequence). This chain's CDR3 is CASSLRREVYNEQFF. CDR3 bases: TGTGCCAGCAGCTTAAGGCGGGAGGTCTACAATGAGCAGTTCTTC.

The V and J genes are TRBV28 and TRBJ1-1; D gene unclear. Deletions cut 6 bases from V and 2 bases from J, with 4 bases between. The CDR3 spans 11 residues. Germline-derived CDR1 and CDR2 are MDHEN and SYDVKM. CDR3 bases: TGTGCCAGCAGCCAAAACACTGAAGCTTTCTTT. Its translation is CASSQNTEAFF.

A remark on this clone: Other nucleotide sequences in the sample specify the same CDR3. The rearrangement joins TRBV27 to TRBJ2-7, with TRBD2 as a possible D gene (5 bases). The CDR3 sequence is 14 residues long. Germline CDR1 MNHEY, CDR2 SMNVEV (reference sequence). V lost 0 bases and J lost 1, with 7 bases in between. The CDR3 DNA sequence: TGTGCCAGCAGTTTATCTCGGGGATCCTACGAGCAGTACTTC. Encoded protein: CASSLSRGSYEQYF.

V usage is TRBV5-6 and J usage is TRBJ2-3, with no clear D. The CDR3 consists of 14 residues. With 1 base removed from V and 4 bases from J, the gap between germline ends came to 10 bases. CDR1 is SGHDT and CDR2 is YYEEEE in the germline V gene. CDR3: CASSLRRFADTQYF. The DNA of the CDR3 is TGTGCCAGCAGCTTGCGGCGGTTTGCAGATACGCAGTATTTT.

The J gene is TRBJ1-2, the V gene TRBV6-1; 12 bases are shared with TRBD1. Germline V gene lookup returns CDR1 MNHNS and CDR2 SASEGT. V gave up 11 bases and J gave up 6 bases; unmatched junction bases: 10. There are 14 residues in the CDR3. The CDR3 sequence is CAGRDRGLRDGYTF. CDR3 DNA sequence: TGTGCCGGACGGGACAGGGGGCTTCGGGATGGCTACACCTTC.

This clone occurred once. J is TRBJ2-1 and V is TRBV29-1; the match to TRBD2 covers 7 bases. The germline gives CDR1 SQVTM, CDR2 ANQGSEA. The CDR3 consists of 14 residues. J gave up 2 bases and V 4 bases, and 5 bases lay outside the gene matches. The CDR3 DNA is TGCAGCGTTGCCGGAGGGAGGGCCTACAATGAGCAGTTCTTC. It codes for CSVAGGRAYNEQFF.

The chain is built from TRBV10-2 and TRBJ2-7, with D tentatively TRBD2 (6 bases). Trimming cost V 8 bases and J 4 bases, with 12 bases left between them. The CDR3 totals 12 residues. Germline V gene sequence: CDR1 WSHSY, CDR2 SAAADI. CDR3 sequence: CASGFRGYEQYF. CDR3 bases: TGCGCCAGCGGATTCCGGGGGTACGAGCAGTACTTC.

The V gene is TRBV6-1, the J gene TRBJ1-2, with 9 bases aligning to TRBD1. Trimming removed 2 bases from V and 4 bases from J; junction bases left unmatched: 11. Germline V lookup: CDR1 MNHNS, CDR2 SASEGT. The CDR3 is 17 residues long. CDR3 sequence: CASSEKTGGWGSYGYTF. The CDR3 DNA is TGTGCCAGCAGTGAAAAGACAGGGGGATGGGGTAGCTATGGCTACACCTTC.

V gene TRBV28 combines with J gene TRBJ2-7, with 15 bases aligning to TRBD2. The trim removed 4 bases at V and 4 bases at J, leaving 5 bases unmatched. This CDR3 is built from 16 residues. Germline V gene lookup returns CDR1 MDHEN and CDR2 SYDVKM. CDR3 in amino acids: CASSWGLAGGRYEQYF. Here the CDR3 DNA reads TGTGCCAGCAGTTGGGGACTAGCGGGAGGAAGGTACGAGCAGTACTTC.

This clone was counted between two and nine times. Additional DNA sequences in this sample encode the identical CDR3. The CDR3 nucleotides read TGTGCCAGCAGTCTGGGACAGGCGAACACTGAAGCTTTCTTT. It translates to CASSLGQANTEAFF. The chain recombines TRBV27 with TRBJ1-1; TRBD1 matches 8 bases. CDR1 is MNHEY and CDR2 is SMNVEV in the germline V gene (reference sequence). J lost 1 base, V lost 5 bases, and 3 bases had no gene match. The CDR3 is made up of 14 amino acids.

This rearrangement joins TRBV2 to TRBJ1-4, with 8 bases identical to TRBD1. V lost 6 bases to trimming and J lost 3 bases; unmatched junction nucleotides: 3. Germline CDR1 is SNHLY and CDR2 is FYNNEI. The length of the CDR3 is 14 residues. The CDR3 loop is CASSRQGSNEKLFF. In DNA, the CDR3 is TGTGCCAGCAGCAGACAGGGGTCTAATGAAAAACTGTTTTTT.

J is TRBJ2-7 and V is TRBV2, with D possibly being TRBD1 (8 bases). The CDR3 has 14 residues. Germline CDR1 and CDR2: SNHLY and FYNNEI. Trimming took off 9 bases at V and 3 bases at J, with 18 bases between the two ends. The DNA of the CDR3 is TGTGCCAGTAAAGTACAGGGGGGGAACTACGAGCAGTACTTC. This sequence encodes CASKVQGGNYEQYF.

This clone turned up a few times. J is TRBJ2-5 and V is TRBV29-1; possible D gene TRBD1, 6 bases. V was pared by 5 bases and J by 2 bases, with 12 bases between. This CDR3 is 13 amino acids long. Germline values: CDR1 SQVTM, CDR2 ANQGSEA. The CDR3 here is CSVLAGAQETQYF. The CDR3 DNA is TGCAGCGTTTTAGCAGGGGCGCAAGAGACCCAGTACTTC.

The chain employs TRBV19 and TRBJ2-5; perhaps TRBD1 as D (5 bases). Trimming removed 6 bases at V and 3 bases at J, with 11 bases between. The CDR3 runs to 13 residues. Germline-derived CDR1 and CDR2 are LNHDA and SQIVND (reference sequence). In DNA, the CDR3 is TGTGCCAGTAGCAAAACAGGAAAAGAGACCCAGTACTTC. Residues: CASSKTGKETQYF.

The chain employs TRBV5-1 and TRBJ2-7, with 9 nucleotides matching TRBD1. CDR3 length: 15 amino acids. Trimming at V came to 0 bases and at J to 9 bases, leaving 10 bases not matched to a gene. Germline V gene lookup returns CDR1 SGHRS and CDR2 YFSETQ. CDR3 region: CASSLEGTGSNGQYF. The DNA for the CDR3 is TGCGCCAGCAGCTTGGAGGGGACAGGGAGTAATGGGCAGTACTTC.

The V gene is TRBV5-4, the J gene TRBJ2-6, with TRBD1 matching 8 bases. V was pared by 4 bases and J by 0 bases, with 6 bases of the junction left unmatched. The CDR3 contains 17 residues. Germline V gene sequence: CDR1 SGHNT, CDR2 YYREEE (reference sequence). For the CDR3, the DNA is TGTGCCAGCAGCCCTGGACAGGGCCCCTCTGGGGCCAACGTCCTGACTTTC. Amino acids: CASSPGQGPSGANVLTF.

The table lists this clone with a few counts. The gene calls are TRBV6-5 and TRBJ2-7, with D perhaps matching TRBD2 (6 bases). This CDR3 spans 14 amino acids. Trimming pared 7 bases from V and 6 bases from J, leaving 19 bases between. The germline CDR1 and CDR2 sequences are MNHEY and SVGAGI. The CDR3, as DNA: TGTGCCAGCACCTCGGCGGGGCGGACAAGCGAGCAGTACTTC. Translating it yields CASTSAGRTSEQYF.

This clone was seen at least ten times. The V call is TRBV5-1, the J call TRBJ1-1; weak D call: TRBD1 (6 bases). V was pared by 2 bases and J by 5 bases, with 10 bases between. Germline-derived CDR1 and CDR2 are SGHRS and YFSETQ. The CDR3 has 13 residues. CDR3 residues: CASSFTGTTEAFF. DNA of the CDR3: TGCGCCAGCAGCTTTACAGGGACGACTGAAGCTTTCTTT.

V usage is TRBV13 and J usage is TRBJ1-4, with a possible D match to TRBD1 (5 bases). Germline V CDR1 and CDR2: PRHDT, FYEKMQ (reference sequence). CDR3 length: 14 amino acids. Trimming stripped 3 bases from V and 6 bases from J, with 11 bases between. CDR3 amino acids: CASSLSGFDEKLFF. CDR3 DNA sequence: TGTGCCAGCAGCTTGTCAGGGTTTGATGAAAAACTGTTTTTT.

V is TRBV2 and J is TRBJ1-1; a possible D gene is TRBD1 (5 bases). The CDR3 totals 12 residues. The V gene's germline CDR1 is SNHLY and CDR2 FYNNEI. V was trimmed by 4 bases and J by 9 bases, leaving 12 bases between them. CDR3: CASSGGIPKAFF. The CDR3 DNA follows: TGTGCCAGCAGTGGGGGCATACCCAAAGCTTTCTTT. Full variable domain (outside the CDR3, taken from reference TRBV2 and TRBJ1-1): EPEVTQTPSHQVTQMGQEVILRCVPISNHLYFYWYRQILGQKVEFLVSFYNNEISEKSEIFDDQFSVERPDGSNFTLKIRSTKLEDSAMYFCASSGGIPKAFFGQGTRLTVV.

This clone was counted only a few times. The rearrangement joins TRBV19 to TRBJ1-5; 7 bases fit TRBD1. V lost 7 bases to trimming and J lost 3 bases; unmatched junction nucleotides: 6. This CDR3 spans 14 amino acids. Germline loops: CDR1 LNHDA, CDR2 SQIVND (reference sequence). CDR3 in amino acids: CASTDGQDNQPQHF. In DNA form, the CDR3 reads TGTGCCAGTACCGACGGACAGGACAATCAGCCCCAGCATTTT.

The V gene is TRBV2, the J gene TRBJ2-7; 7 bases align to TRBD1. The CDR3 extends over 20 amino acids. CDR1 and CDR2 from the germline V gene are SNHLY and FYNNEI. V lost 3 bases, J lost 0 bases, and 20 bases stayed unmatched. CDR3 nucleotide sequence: TGTGCCAGCAGTGATCCGCTAGATGACCCCCGGACAGGAGACTCCTACGAGCAGTACTTC. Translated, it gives CASSDPLDDPRTGDSYEQYF.

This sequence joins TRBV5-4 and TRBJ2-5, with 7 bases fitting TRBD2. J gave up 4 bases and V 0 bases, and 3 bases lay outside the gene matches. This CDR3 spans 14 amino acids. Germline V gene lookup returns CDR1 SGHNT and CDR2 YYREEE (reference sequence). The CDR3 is CASSLGGGAETQYF. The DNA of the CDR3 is TGTGCCAGCAGCTTGGGGGGAGGGGCAGAGACCCAGTACTTC.

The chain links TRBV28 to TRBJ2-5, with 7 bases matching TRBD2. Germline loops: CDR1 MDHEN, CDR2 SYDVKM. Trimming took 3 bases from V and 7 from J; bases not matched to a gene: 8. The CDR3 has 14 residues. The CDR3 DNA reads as TGTGCCAGCAGTTTTGGTGGGACGGGGGGGACCCAGTACTTC. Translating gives CASSFGGTGGTQYF.

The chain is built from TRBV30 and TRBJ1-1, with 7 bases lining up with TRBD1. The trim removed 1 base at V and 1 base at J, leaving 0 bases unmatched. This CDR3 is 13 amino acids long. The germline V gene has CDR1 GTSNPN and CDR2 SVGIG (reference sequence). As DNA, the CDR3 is TGTGCCTGGAGTGGACAGGGGAACACTGAAGCTTTCTTT. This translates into CAWSGQGNTEAFF.

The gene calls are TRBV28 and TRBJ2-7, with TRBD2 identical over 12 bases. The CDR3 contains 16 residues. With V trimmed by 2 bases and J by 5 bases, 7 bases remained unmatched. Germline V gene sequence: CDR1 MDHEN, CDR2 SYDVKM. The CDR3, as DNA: TGTGCCAGCAGTTTAAGTACTAGCGGGAGGTGGAACGAGCAGTACTTC. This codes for CASSLSTSGRWNEQYF.

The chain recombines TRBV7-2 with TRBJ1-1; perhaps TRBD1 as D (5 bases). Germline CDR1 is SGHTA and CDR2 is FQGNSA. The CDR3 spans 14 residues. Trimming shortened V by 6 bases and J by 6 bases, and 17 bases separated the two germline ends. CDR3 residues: CASRPGGQGPEAFF. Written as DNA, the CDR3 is TGTGCCAGCAGGCCCGGAGGGCAGGGACCTGAAGCTTTCTTT.

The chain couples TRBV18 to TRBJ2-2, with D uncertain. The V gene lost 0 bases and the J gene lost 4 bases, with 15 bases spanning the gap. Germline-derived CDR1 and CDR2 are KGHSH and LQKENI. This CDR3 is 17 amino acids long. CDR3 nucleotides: TGTGCCAGCTCACCACCTTCCAGGTCTTTGTCCACCGGGGAGCTGTTTTTT. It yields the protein CASSPPSRSLSTGELFF.